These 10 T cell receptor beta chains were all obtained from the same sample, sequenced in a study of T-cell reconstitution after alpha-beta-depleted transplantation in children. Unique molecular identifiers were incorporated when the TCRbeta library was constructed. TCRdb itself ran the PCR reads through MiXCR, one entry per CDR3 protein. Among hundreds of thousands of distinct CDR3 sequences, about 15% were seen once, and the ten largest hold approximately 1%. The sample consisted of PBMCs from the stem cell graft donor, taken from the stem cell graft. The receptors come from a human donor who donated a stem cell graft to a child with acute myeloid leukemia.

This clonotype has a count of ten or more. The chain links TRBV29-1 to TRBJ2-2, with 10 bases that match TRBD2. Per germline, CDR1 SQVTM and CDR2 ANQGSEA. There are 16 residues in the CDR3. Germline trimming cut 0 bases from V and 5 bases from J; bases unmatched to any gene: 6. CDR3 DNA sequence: TGCAGCGTTGAAGAGCATCTAGCGGGGGCAACCGGGGAGCTGTTTTTT. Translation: CSVEEHLAGATGELFF.

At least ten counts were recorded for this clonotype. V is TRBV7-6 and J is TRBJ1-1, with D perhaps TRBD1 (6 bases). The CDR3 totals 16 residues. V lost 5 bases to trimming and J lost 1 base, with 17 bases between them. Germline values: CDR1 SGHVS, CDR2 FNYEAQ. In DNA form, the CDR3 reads TGTGCCAGCAGCCCCGGGGGCCATTTTCAGAACACTGAAGCTTTCTTT. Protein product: CASSPGGHFQNTEAFF.

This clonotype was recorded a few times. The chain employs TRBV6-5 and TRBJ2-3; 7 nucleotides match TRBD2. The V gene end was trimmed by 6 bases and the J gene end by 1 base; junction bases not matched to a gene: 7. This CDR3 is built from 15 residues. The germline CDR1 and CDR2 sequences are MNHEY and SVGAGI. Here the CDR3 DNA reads TGTGCCAGCAGGGGTAGCGGGTGGGGCACAGATACGCAGTATTTT. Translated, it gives CASRGSGWGTDTQYF.

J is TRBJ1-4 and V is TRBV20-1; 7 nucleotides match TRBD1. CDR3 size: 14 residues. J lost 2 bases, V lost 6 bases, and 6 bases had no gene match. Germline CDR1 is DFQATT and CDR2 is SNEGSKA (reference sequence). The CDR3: CSAPTGVTNEKLFF. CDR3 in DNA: TGCAGTGCACCCACAGGGGTCACTAATGAAAAACTGTTTTTT.

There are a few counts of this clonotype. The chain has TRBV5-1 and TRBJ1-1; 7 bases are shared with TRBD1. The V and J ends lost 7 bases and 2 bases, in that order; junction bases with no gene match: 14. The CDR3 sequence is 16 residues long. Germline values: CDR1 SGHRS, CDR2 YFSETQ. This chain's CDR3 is CASRSGSTGPNTEAFF. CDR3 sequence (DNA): TGCGCCAGCCGCTCGGGGTCGACAGGGCCTAACACTGAAGCTTTCTTT.

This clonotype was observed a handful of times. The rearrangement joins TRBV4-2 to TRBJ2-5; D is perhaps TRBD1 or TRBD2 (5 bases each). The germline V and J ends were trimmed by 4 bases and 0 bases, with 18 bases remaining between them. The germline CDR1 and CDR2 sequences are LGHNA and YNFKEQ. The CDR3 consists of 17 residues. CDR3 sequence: CASSREGSGRYQETQYF. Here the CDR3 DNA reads TGTGCCAGCAGCCGCGAGGGGAGCGGACGGTACCAAGAGACCCAGTACTTC.

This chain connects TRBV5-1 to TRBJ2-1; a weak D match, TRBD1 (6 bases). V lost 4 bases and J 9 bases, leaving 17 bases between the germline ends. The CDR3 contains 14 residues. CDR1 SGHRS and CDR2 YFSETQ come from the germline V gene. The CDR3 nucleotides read TGCGCCAGCAGCCTGTTCAGGGGCATCCGTGAGCAGTTCTTC. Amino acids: CASSLFRGIREQFF.

The CDR3 loop is CASSWARGEKLFF. The CDR3 coding sequence is TGTGCCAGCAGCTGGGCCAGGGGTGAAAAACTGTTTTTT. The rearrangement joins TRBV12-3 or TRBV12-4 to TRBJ1-4, with TRBD1 as a possible D gene (6 bases). The CDR3 is 13 residues long. Trimming took off 6 bases at V and 7 bases at J, with 12 bases between the two ends.

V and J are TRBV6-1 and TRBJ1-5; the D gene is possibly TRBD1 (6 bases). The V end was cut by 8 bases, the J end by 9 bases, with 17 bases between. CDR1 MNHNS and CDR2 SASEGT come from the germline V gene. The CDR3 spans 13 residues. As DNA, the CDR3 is TGTGCCAGCGCAAGGGCAGGGGATCGGCCCCAGCATTTT. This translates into CASARAGDRPQHF.

CDR3 residues: CASSYLPDMNYGYTF. In DNA, the CDR3 is TGTGCCAGCAGTTACCTCCCGGATATGAACTATGGCTACACCTTC. This sequence joins TRBV6-5 and TRBJ1-2; D is unclear. V was trimmed by 2 bases and J by 2 bases, leaving 12 bases between them. There are 15 residues in the CDR3. CDR1 and CDR2 from the germline V gene are MNHEY and SVGAGI.